Listed below are T cell receptor beta chains from one sample, sequenced in a study of blood T cell repertoires in COVID-19. TCRdb's copy holds only in-frame clones and misses some; the assay was immunoSEQ multiplex PCR. This table holds about 110,000 clones, 85% to 90% found once. The sample was peripheral blood. The receptors shown here come from a woman aged 45-60 years with acute or convalescent COVID-19. CDR3s include the opening cysteine and the closing phenylalanine or tryptophan. Fields, in order: clone size, J gene, D gene, V gene, CDR3 protein, CDR3 DNA. The D gene is left open where the match is weak. Part of the rows lack a size; the others show once, few, many or a class for expanded clones.

. | TRBJ2-7 | . | TRBV4-3 | CASSQDLGSEQYF | TGCGCCAGCAGCCAAGATTTAGGGAGCGAGCAGTACTTC
once | TRBJ1-3 | . | TRBV9 | CASSVGSSGNTIYF | TGTGCCAGCAGCGTAGGCAGCTCTGGAAACACCATATATTTT
. | TRBJ2-7 | . | TRBV28 | CASSSPRLAASRNEQYF | TGTGCCAGCAGTTCCCCCCGACTGGCGGCCTCGCGCAACGAGCAGTACTTC
once | TRBJ2-5 | TRBD2 | TRBV2 | CASSSPSGGEETQYF | TGTGCCAGCAGTAGTCCTAGCGGGGGGGAAGAGACCCAGTACTTC
. | TRBJ2-1 | . | TRBV14 | CASSPLGGSAYNEQFF | TGTGCCAGCAGCCCCCTCGGGGGATCTGCCTACAATGAGCAGTTCTTC
. | TRBJ2-6 | . | TRBV2 | CASRGQLTFSGANVLTF | TGTGCCAGCCGAGGACAGCTGACTTTCTCTGGGGCCAACGTCCTGACTTTC
. | TRBJ1-1 | . | TRBV14 | CASSYVMGSTEAFF | TGTGCCAGCAGCTATGTCATGGGGAGCACTGAAGCTTTCTTT
. | TRBJ1-5 | . | TRBV19 | CASSLGSGGGNQPQHF | TGTGCCAGTAGTCTTGGGTCTGGAGGTGGCAATCAGCCCCAGCATTTT
. | TRBJ1-2 | TRBD1 | TRBV28 | CASSLTQGNYGYTF | TGTGCCAGCAGCTTGACACAGGGGAATTATGGCTACACCTTC
. | TRBJ2-7 | TRBD2 | TRBV4-1 | CASSQGWRGGRDEQYF | TGCGCCAGCAGCCAAGGGTGGCGGGGGGGTCGGGACGAGCAGTACTTC
. | TRBJ2-1 | . | TRBV10-1 | CASSAGFSEQFF | TGCGCCAGCAGTGCGGGGTTTAGTGAGCAGTTCTTC
few | TRBJ2-6 | . | TRBV3-1/TRBV3-2 | CASSQDVWAGGANVLTF | TGTGCCAGCAGCCAAGATGTATGGGCAGGGGGGGCCAACGTCCTGACTTTC
. | TRBJ1-4 | TRBD1 | TRBV10-1 | CASTKDRTNEKLFF | TGCGCCAGCACCAAGGACAGGACCAATGAAAAACTGTTTTTT
few | TRBJ1-6 | . | TRBV10-1 | CASSDDSKNSPLHF | TGCGCCAGCAGCGATGACAGTAAGAATTCACCCCTCCACTTT
. | TRBJ1-2 | . | TRBV12-3/TRBV12-4 | CASSSIRNYGYTF | TGTGCCAGCAGTTCGATCAGAAACTATGGCTACACCTTC
. | TRBJ1-6 | . | TRBV4-2 | CASSHVGGMGNSPLHF | TGTGCCAGCAGCCACGTGGGGGGTATGGGTAATTCACCCCTCCACTTT
. | TRBJ1-4 | TRBD1 | TRBV7-9 | CASRSTGVNEKLFF | TGTGCCAGCAGGTCGACAGGGGTAAATGAAAAACTGTTTTTT
. | TRBJ1-5 | TRBD1 | TRBV28 | CAIHGQGLNNQPQHF | TGTGCCATCCACGGACAGGGATTAAACAATCAGCCCCAGCATTTT
. | TRBJ1-4 | TRBD1 | TRBV7-9 | CASSLAQGGEKLFF | TGTGCCAGCAGCTTAGCCCAGGGGGGAGAAAAACTGTTTTTT
. | TRBJ2-5 | TRBD2 | TRBV28 | CASSFRSPSGRRMGQETQYF | TGTGCCAGCAGTTTTAGGTCTCCTAGCGGGAGGCGAATGGGGCAAGAGACCCAGTACTTC
. | TRBJ1-1 | . | TRBV19 | CASSIVGDTEAFF | TGTGCCAGTAGTATAGTAGGGGACACTGAAGCTTTCTTT
once | TRBJ2-7 | TRBD2 | TRBV7-6 | CASSPYPAGLLMWEQYF | TGTGCCAGCAGCCCCTACCCAGCGGGACTCCTTATGTGGGAGCAGTACTTC